This TCR beta chain was observed in a study of human T cells and chemical hapten exposure. Study observations and caveats: Sensitization with DPC brought no change to TCRs above 1 in 1000 in frequency. Expanded TCR counts at PT1 went up together with patch test score, a positive correlation.

Germline CDR1 is LGHNT and CDR2 is FRNRAP. The CDR3 covers 13 residues. The library labeled individual cDNA molecules by adding unique molecular identifiers to them. TCRdb ran MiXCR on the RACE reads and lists one entry per CDR3 protein. The sample lists over 75,000 distinct CDR3 sequences, about 6.8% occurring once. Time point defined: patch test 1, 2 weeks after DPC sensitization. Described treatment: therapeutic diphenylcyclopropenone sensitization with weekly scalp DPC. In every case, blood was obtained before the patch test was applied. With regard to this clonotype: What it binds is unknown. This could be a read error, since a much larger clone is one nucleotide away.

The TCR comes from a woman between 25 and 40 years old with alopecia areata. Some clones in this sample may be carry-over from other donors' samples. The material was whole blood, obtained in connection with sensitization to the hapten diphenylcyclopropenone (DPC). V is TRBV12-5 and J is TRBJ1-6; D not resolved. The CDR3 spells CASGNSFGSPLNF. The DNA of the CDR3 is TGTGCTAGTGGAAACTCTTTCGGTTCACCCCTCAACTTT.